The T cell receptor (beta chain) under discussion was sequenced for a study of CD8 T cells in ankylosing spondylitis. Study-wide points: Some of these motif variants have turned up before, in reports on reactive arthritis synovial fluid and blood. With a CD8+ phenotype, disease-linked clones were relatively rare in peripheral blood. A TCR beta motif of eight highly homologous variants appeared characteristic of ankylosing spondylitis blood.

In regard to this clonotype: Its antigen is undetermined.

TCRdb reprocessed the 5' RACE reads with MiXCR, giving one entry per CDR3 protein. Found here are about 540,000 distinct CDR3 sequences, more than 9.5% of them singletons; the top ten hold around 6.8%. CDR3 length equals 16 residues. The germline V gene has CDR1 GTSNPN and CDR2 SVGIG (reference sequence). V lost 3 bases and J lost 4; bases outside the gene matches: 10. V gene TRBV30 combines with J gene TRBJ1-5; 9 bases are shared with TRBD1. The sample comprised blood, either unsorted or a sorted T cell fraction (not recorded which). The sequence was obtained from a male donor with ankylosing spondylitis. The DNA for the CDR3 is TGTGCCTGGAGCCTCGGACAGGGGCCTTTGAATCAGCCCCAGCATTTT. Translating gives CAWSLGQGPLNQPQHF.